Listed below are T cell receptor beta chains from one sample, sequenced in a study of beta chain features in type 1 diabetes. Here immunoSEQ multiplex PCR was the method, and the copy in TCRdb shows in-frame clones only, minus some. The sample yields roughly 240,000 clones, approximately 14% seen once. Specimen: naive CD4+ T cells from blood. These receptors were taken from a woman in her forties in good health. CDR3s include the opening cysteine and the closing phenylalanine or tryptophan. The D gene is left open where the match is weak. Size values are once, few and many counts, or a class for expanded clones, and some rows have none.

V gene,J gene,clone size,D gene,CDR3 DNA,CDR3 protein
TRBV2,TRBJ1-5,once,TRBD1,TGTGCCAGCAGTAGACAGGGGGGAGCTTATCAGCCCCAGCATTTT,CASSRQGGAYQPQHF
TRBV27,TRBJ1-2,-,TRBD1,TGTGCCAGCAGGAAGGACAGGGCTAACTATGGCTACACCTTC,CASRKDRANYGYTF
TRBV5-1,TRBJ2-7,-,TRBD1,TGCGCCAGCAGGAGGTCGGGACAGGGAGGCTACGAGCAGTACTTC,CASRRSGQGGYEQYF
TRBV6-5,TRBJ2-7,few,-,TGTGCCAGCAGGGCGGCGGGGTGGTCCTACGAGCAGTACTTC,CASRAAGWSYEQYF
TRBV7-7,TRBJ2-5,few,TRBD1,TGTGCTAGCAGCCCGAGGACAGGGGGGATGGAGACCCAGTACTTC,CASSPRTGGMETQYF
TRBV27,TRBJ2-4,-,-,TGTGCCAGCAGTCCCCGGTGGTCACTCGGGGTGGCCAAAAACATTCAGTACTTC,CASSPRWSLGVAKNIQYF
TRBV7-9,TRBJ2-1,-,-,TGTGCCAGCAGCTCCGGGAGAACCCAGTACAATGAGCAGTTCTTC,CASSSGRTQYNEQFF
TRBV5-1,TRBJ2-7,few,TRBD1,TGCGCCAGCAGCCAAGGACAGGGGCGCGAGCAGTACTTC,CASSQGQGREQYF
TRBV5-1,TRBJ2-1,few,TRBD1,TGCGCCAGCAGCCCGACAGGGGATGGCTCCTACAATGAGCAGTTCTTC,CASSPTGDGSYNEQFF
TRBV4-3,TRBJ2-7,-,TRBD1,TGCGCCAGCAGCCCTGGACAGGGGGCCGTCTACGAGCAGTACTTC,CASSPGQGAVYEQYF
TRBV5-1,TRBJ2-5,few,-,TGCGCCAGCGGGTCACGGCGGGAGACCCAGTACTTC,CASGSRRETQYF
TRBV29-1,TRBJ2-3,few,-,TGCAGCGTTTTTCTCAGGTTCACAGATACGCAGTATTTT,CSVFLRFTDTQYF
TRBV7-2,TRBJ1-4,-,TRBD1,TGTGCCAGCAGCTTAGTAACAGGGGTTAGGGAAAAACTGTTTTTT,CASSLVTGVREKLFF
TRBV5-1,TRBJ2-5,few,TRBD2,TGCGCCAGCAGTTATTTAGCGGGGGGTCCGGAGACCCAGTACTTC,CASSYLAGGPETQYF
TRBV4-3,TRBJ2-3,-,TRBD2,TGCGCCAGCAGCCAAGATTGGGGCGGGGGATTCACAGATACGCAGTATTTT,CASSQDWGGGFTDTQYF
TRBV9,TRBJ2-5,-,TRBD2,TGTGCCAGCAGCGTAGGGCCTAGCGGGGAAACCCAGTACTTC,CASSVGPSGETQYF
TRBV15,TRBJ2-5,many,TRBD2,TGTGCCACCAGCAGGCGGGAGGAGACCCAGTACTTC,CATSRREETQYF
TRBV4-3,TRBJ2-7,few,TRBD1,TGCGCCAGCAGCCCAAGACAGGGGCTTTCCTACGAGCAGTACTTC,CASSPRQGLSYEQYF
TRBV18,TRBJ2-5,few,-,TGTGCCAGCTCACCACTCCCCGGGGAGACCCAGTACTTC,CASSPLPGETQYF
TRBV27,TRBJ1-5,-,-,TGTGCCAGCAGTTCGCCAGGGCATCAGCCCCAGCATTTT,CASSSPGHQPQHF
TRBV7-2,TRBJ2-3,few,TRBD2,TGTGCCAGCAGTCATTCCAGCGGGGGGGCCGGGGATACGCAGTATTTT,CASSHSSGGAGDTQYF
TRBV10-1,TRBJ1-2,few,TRBD1,TGCGCCAGCAGTTCGGGACAGGGAGGTGGCTACACCTTC,CASSSGQGGGYTF
TRBV11-2,TRBJ2-3,-,TRBD2,TGTGCCAGCAGCTTAGGGGTCGGCGGGGGGGCCACAGATACGCAGTATTTT,CASSLGVGGGATDTQYF
TRBV5-1,TRBJ2-1,-,-,TGCGCCAGCAGCGGATCGAGGCAGACCTACAATGAGCAGTTCTTC,CASSGSRQTYNEQFF
TRBV6-1,TRBJ2-7,few,-,TGTGCCAGCAGTGCCGTGGGGGCGCTAGGCGAGCAGTACTTC,CASSAVGALGEQYF
TRBV7-2,TRBJ2-7,-,TRBD2,TGTGCCAGCAGCATTAGCGGGGGGGCTGGAGAGCAGTACTTC,CASSISGGAGEQYF
TRBV6-6,TRBJ2-5,-,TRBD1,TGTGCCAGCAGTAATGGGGACAGGGCGCAAGAGACCCAGTACTTC,CASSNGDRAQETQYF
TRBV7-2,TRBJ2-4,-,-,TGTGCCAGCAGCTTAGTAGAAGTAGCCAAAAACATTCAGTACTTC,CASSLVEVAKNIQYF
TRBV6-4,TRBJ1-2,few,TRBD1,TGTGCCAGCAGTAACACGCCGGGACAGGGTTGGAATGGCTACACCTTC,CASSNTPGQGWNGYTF
TRBV19,TRBJ2-3,-,TRBD2,TGTGCCAGTAGTATTGGGCTAGCGGGAGGCACAGATACGCAGTATTTT,CASSIGLAGGTDTQYF
TRBV7-6,TRBJ2-2,-,-,TGTGCCAGCAACAGGATTGCCGGGGAGCTGTTTTTT,CASNRIAGELFF
TRBV4-1,TRBJ2-5,-,TRBD2,TGCGCCAGCAGCCACCTGTTGACTAGCGGGGCAGGAGAGCAGTACTTC,CASSHLLTSGAGEQYF
TRBV19,TRBJ1-5,few,TRBD1,TGTGCCAGTAGAGGGACAGACATTCAGCCCCAGCATTTT,CASRGTDIQPQHF
TRBV6-5,TRBJ1-2,few,-,TGTGCCAGCAGTTACTCCCGGGGGGAGAACTATGGCTACACCTTC,CASSYSRGENYGYTF
TRBV7-9,TRBJ2-7,-,-,TGTGCCAGCAGCTTAGCCGCCTACGAGCAGTACTTC,CASSLAAYEQYF
TRBV9,TRBJ2-3,few,-,TGTGCCAGCAGCGCAGGTGGGTCGACAGGCACAGATACGCAGTATTTT,CASSAGGSTGTDTQYF
TRBV6-5,TRBJ2-1,few,TRBD2,TGTGCCAGCAGTTTTGGGACTAGCGGGGGTCGAGAGCAGTTCTTC,CASSFGTSGGREQFF
TRBV9,TRBJ2-1,few,TRBD2,TGTGCCAGCAGCGGCCTAGCGGGGGCGGGTAATGAGCAGTTCTTC,CASSGLAGAGNEQFF
TRBV6-5,TRBJ2-7,-,TRBD1,TGTGCCAGCAGCTTACAGGGGATCGGGCGCTACGAGCAGTACTTC,CASSLQGIGRYEQYF
TRBV19,TRBJ1-2,-,-,TGTGCCAGTAGGCGGGCAGGGGCGCCTGGCATTATGAACTATGGCTACACCTTC,CASRRAGAPGIMNYGYTF
TRBV15,TRBJ1-1,few,TRBD1,TGTGCCACCAGCAGACCGGGACAGAGGCTGAACACTGAAGCTTTCTTT,CATSRPGQRLNTEAFF
TRBV5-1,TRBJ1-1,-,-,TGCGCCAGCAGAGTCGGAGTCGAGAACACTGAAGCTTTCTTT,CASRVGVENTEAFF
TRBV25-1,TRBJ1-6,once,TRBD1,TGTGCCAGCAGTAGGACAGGGGTTTATTCACCCCTCCACTTT,CASSRTGVYSPLHF
TRBV9,TRBJ2-3,-,-,TGTGCCAGCAGCGTAGCTGGTAGCCCCCCAGATACGCAGTATTTT,CASSVAGSPPDTQYF
TRBV4-1,TRBJ1-4,-,TRBD1,TGCGCCAGCAGCCAAGCAGGGGGCGCAACTAATGAAAAACTGTTTTTT,CASSQAGGATNEKLFF
TRBV19,TRBJ2-3,few,-,TGTGCCAGTAGTAGAGCCCCGACAGTAGCCGGGGATACGCAGTATTTT,CASSRAPTVAGDTQYF